This T cell receptor (beta chain) emerged from a study of T-cell memory formation after mild COVID-19. As regards this clonotype: Being one base from a much bigger clone, this may be a read error.

CDR3 length equals 14 residues. TCRdb ran MiXCR on the 5' RACE reads and lists one entry per CDR3 protein. The sample has 250,000 to 300,000 distinct CDR3 sequences; 7% to 10% are singletons. The TCR originated in a man aged 18 to 35 who had mild COVID-19 (a few samples of this study predate the infection). Cell type and time point are not known. The chain links TRBV12-3 or TRBV12-4 to TRBJ2-1; D gene unclear. Input material: PBMCs or a T cell subset sorted from them (not recorded which). The CDR3 sequence: CDSSFPGSHNEQFF. CDR3 sequence (DNA): TGTGACAGCAGTTTTCCGGGCTCCCACAATGAGCAGTTCTTC.